This TCR beta chain was identified during a study of blood T cell repertoires in COVID-19 (dated by TCRdb to about 2020). Concerning the study at large: The collaborator samples originated in the United States, Italy and Spain and spanned the acute and convalescent phases of COVID-19. The material from the prospective study consisted of cDNA or gDNA derived from T cells, B-cell-depleted T cells, or PBMCs. The dataset comprised deeply sampled blood TCRbeta repertoires from subjects exposed to, actively infected with, or recovered from COVID-19. The repertoires were released in a freely available public database intended as a resource for research on the immune response to SARS-CoV-2. Samples were obtained from the ongoing ImmuneRACE study (first 160 participants) and from 1,254 subjects provided by 6 global collaborators. Sample metadata almost always included a de-identified subject ID, COVID-19 status, age in years and sex. Where available, HLA class I and class II types were obtained from metadata supplied by the sample provider rather than from assay-based typing. The paper as a whole reports these results and caveats: The amount of clinical and demographic metadata varied by source and participant and was provided uncurated.

At one collaborating source in Seattle, patients were enrolled during active infection and were followed longitudinally through the course of disease. The collaborating institutions used their own protocols to collect whole blood in K2EDTA tubes. For TCRbeta analysis, collaborator samples were shipped as frozen whole blood, as isolated PBMCs, or as DNA extracted from either sample type. A remark on this clone: Its target antigen remains unknown. The sample holds no much larger clone one base away, and base qualities are not on file.

TCRbeta CDR3 regions were amplified from genomic DNA by means of the immunoSEQ Assay, a bias-controlled multiplex PCR. Processing in the source paper ran as follows. Within the assay, amplification of reference gene primers was used to estimate how many nucleated cells each sample contained. To quantify the absolute abundance of each unique TCRbeta CDR3 rearrangement, sequence reads were collapsed and filtered. For each sample, productive Simpson clonality was calculated as the square root of Simpson's diversity index over productive rearrangements. This is the immuneACCESS table as TCRdb keeps it, with only in-frame sequences that have V and J called. A part of the clones is gone; compared with another copy, unresolved V genes explain less than half, and the rest is unexplained. Clonal size and the V and J genes are those of that table, whereas D and trimming came from the DNA. This sample is represented by 400,000 or so clones; around nine tenths of them were singletons. The biggest ten clones account for 1.5% to 1.7% of the sample.

The TCR originated in a woman in her thirties or forties with COVID-19, enrolled during active disease. The sample taken for sequencing was peripheral blood.

The CDR3 has the sequence CASSLVAAGTEAFF. The DNA reads as follows: TGTGCCAGCAGTTTGGTTGCGGCGGGCACTGAAGCTTTCTTT. The chain couples TRBV27 to TRBJ1-1; the D gene is not confidently resolved. Trimming at the junction amounts to 3 bases on V and 4 bases on J, and the germline ends lie 12 bases apart. Its CDR3 holds 14 amino acids, cysteine through phenylalanine. Only the CDR3 part of the read is kept: 42 bases, read in frame from the first base. As encoded in the germline V gene (reference sequence), CDR1 is MNHEY while CDR2 is SMNVEV.